In this sample, the clone carrying this TCR beta chain turned up many times. Its antigen is currently unknown. The record originates from a study of CD8 T cells in ankylosing spondylitis. Study observations and caveats: Seemingly distinctive of ankylosing spondylitis blood was a TCR beta motif formed by eight highly homologous variants. The clones that were linked to disease were reported to be significantly enriched in matched synovial fluid samples from ankylosing spondylitis patients.

TCRdb analysed the 5' RACE reads with MiXCR anew, one entry per CDR3 protein. The table lists some 200,000 distinct CDR3 sequences, roughly 20% of them singletons. V was cut by 2 bases and J by 8 bases, with 21 bases left in between. This CDR3 comprises 16 residues. Looked up from germline, CDR1 is KGHSH and CDR2 is LQKENI. This clonotype was obtained from a male donor aged 10 to 30 with ankylosing spondylitis or in good health (not recorded which). The V and J genes are TRBV18 and TRBJ1-2; maybe TRBD1 (5 bases). The sequenced sample was blood, either unsorted or a sorted T cell fraction (not recorded which). The CDR3 sequence: CASSPEVRGLSHGYTF. CDR3 nucleotides: TGTGCCAGCTCACCAGAAGTGAGGGGCCTCTCACACGGCTACACCTTC.